What follows are 12 T cell receptor beta chains derived from one specimen sequenced in a study of blood T cell repertoires in COVID-19. Data came from immunoSEQ multiplex PCR; TCRdb stores just in-frame clones and leaves some out. The sample carries 90,000 or so clones, over 70% recorded once. Sequencing used peripheral blood. The source of these receptors is a man older than 75 with active or convalescent COVID-19.

The J gene is TRBJ2-5, the V gene TRBV7-7; D possibly corresponds to TRBD1 (6 bases). The ends were cut back, 0 bases at V and 7 bases at J, with 15 bases in the middle. CDR1 and CDR2 from the germline V gene are SSHAT and FNYEAQ (reference sequence). This CDR3 is 15 amino acids long. For the CDR3, the DNA is TGTGCCAGCAGCTTAGCACGGTCAGCCAGGGGGACCCAGTACTTC. The encoded protein is CASSLARSARGTQYF.

In its sample, this clone was seen once. This chain links TRBV5-6 with TRBJ2-5; 9 nucleotides match TRBD1. The ends lost 3 bases at V and 2 bases at J; junction bases unmatched: 5. The CDR3 sequence is 15 residues long. The germline CDR1 and CDR2 sequences are SGHDT and YYEEEE. The CDR3 bases are TGTGCCAGCAGCTGGGACAGGGTACCTCAAGAGACCCAGTACTTC. This encodes CASSWDRVPQETQYF.

The J gene is TRBJ2-2, the V gene TRBV28; 7 bases map to TRBD2. Germline V gives CDR1 MDHEN, CDR2 SYDVKM. This CDR3 region has 15 residues. The ends lost 7 bases at V and 4 bases at J; junction bases unmatched: 9. CDR3 region: CASTLGGDSTGELFF. The CDR3 nucleotides are TGTGCCAGCACCTTGGGGGGGGATAGCACCGGGGAGCTGTTTTTT.

The chain uses TRBV5-1 and TRBJ1-4; TRBD1 agrees at 8 bases. The germline V gene has CDR1 SGHRS and CDR2 YFSETQ. This CDR3 has 15 residues. V shed 5 bases and J 5 bases; nucleotides not matched to a gene: 8. CDR3 nucleotide sequence: TGCGCCAGCAGTTCAACCGGGGACAGGAATGAAAAACTGTTTTTT. As protein: CASSSTGDRNEKLFF.

The gene calls are TRBV5-1 and TRBJ1-1, with D perhaps TRBD1 (6 bases). Trimming pared 4 bases from V and 1 base from J, leaving 17 bases between. The CDR3 has 16 amino acids. The germline gives CDR1 SGHRS, CDR2 YFSETQ. In DNA, the CDR3 is TGCGCCAGCAGCCTCGGGGGGGCGCCCGGGAACACTGAAGCTTTCTTT. Protein sequence: CASSLGGAPGNTEAFF.

The chain has TRBV6-5 and TRBJ1-4, with D perhaps TRBD1 (5 bases). The V and J ends lost 7 bases and 4 bases respectively, with 10 bases between them. CDR1 and CDR2 from the germline V gene are MNHEY and SVGAGI. The CDR3 loop spans 13 amino acids. This CDR3 is CASTGRGNEKLFF. In nucleotides, the CDR3 is TGTGCCAGCACAGGGAGGGGTAATGAAAAACTGTTTTTT.

The chain recombines TRBV30 with TRBJ2-3; D perhaps matches TRBD1 (5 bases). The V and J ends lost 1 base and 0 bases respectively, with 5 bases between them. The CDR3 extends over 13 amino acids. Looked up from germline, CDR1 is GTSNPN and CDR2 is SVGIG (reference sequence). The CDR3, as DNA: TGTGCCTGGAGTGGACAGAGCACAGATACGCAGTATTTT. It is translated as CAWSGQSTDTQYF.

This clone has just one count. This chain joins TRBV28 and TRBJ1-6; tentatively, D is TRBD1 (6 bases). V was trimmed by 6 bases and J by 0 bases, leaving 24 bases between them. The CDR3 is 20 amino acids. Germline assignment: CDR1 MDHEN and CDR2 SYDVKM. CDR3 nucleotides: TGTGCCAGCAGATTAATCCGGACAGCCTTTGCAAGCTCCTATAATTCACCCCTCCACTTT. Protein: CASRLIRTAFASSYNSPLHF. The whole variable domain, filled in from reference TRBV28 and TRBJ1-6, reads DVKVTQSSRYLVKRTGEKVFLECVQDMDHENMFWYRQDPGLGLRLIYFSYDVKMKEKGDIPEGYSVSREKKERFSLILESASTNQTSMYLCASRLIRTAFASSYNSPLHFGNGTRLTVT.

This sequence joins TRBV12-5 and TRBJ2-5; D possibly corresponds to TRBD2 (7 bases). V was shortened by 0 bases and J by 2 bases, with 13 bases between the two germline ends. Germline CDR1 LGHNT, CDR2 FRNRAP. The length of the CDR3 is 16 residues. CDR3: CASGLVLGGGQETQYF. The CDR3 DNA follows: TGTGCTAGTGGTTTGGTATTGGGAGGGGGTCAAGAGACCCAGTACTTC.

The genes are TRBV5-4 and TRBJ2-3, with D tentatively TRBD1 (5 bases). The CDR3 sequence is 15 residues long. Trimming shortened V by 0 bases and J by 0 bases, and 8 bases separated the two germline ends. In germline, CDR1 is SGHNT, CDR2 YYREEE (reference sequence). This CDR3 reads CASSLVQGSTDTQYF. The CDR3 DNA sequence: TGTGCCAGCAGCTTGGTTCAGGGAAGCACAGATACGCAGTATTTT.

The V and J genes are TRBV7-2 and TRBJ2-5, with D perhaps TRBD1 (6 bases). CDR1 SGHTA and CDR2 FQGNSA come from the germline V gene. The CDR3 length is 16 residues. The V gene lost 4 bases and the J gene lost 4 bases, with 19 bases spanning the gap. CDR3 nucleotides: TGTGCCAGCAGCTCCACCGAAACAGGGATTTTAGAGACCCAGTACTTC. Amino acids: CASSSTETGILETQYF.

This clone appeared a few times. The chain joins TRBV7-7 to TRBJ2-7, with D possibly matching TRBD1 (6 bases). Trimming removed 2 bases from V and 5 bases from J, with 10 bases in between. The CDR3 totals 13 residues. Looked up from germline, CDR1 is SSHAT and CDR2 is FNYEAQ (reference sequence). CDR3 in amino acids: CASSLRQGNEQYF. The CDR3 nucleotides read TGTGCCAGCAGCTTAAGGCAGGGGAACGAGCAGTACTTC.